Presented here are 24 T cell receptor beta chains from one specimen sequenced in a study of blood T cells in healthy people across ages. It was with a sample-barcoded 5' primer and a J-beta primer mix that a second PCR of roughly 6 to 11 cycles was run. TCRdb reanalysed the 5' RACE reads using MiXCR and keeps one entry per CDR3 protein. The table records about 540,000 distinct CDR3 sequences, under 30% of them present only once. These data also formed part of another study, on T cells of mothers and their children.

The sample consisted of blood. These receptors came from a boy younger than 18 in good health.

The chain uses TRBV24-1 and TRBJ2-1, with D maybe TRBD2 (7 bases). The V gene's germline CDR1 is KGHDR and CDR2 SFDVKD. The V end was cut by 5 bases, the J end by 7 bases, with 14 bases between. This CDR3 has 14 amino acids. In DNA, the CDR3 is TGTGCCACCAGTGGAGCCGGGGGGCAAAATGAGCAGTTCTTC. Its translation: CATSGAGGQNEQFF.

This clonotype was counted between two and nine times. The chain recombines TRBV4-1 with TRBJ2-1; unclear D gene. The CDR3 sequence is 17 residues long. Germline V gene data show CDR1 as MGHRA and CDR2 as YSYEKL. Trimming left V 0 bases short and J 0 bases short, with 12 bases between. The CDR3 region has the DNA TGCGCCAGCAGCCAAGACGGTAGGGTCAACTCCTACAATGAGCAGTTCTTC. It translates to CASSQDGRVNSYNEQFF.

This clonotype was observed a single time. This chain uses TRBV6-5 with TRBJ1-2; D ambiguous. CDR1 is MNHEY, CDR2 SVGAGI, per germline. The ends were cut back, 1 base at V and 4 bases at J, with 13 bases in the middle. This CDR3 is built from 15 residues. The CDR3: CASSYWASGSYGYTF. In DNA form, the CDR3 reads TGTGCCAGCAGTTACTGGGCCTCGGGGAGCTATGGCTACACCTTC.

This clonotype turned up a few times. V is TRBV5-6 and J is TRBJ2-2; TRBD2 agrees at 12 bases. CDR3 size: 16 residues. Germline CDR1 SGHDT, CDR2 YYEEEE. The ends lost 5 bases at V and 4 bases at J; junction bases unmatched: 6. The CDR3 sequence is CASRDMTSGGTGELFF. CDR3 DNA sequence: TGTGCCAGCAGGGATATGACTAGCGGGGGCACCGGGGAGCTGTTTTTT.

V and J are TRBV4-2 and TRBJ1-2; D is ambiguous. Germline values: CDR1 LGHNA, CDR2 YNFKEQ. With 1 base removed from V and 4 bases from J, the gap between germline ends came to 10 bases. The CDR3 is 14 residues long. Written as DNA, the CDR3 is TGTGCCAGCAGCCAAGTGGCGGGAATCTATGGCTACACCTTC. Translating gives CASSQVAGIYGYTF.

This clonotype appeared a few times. This CDR3 reads CASSSYLADTQYF. CDR3 in DNA: TGTGCCAGCAGCTCCTATTTAGCAGATACGCAGTATTTT. This rearrangement joins TRBV7-2 to TRBJ2-3; D remains unclear. The germline CDR1 and CDR2 sequences are SGHTA and FQGNSA. This CDR3 has 13 residues. V lost 4 bases, J lost 4 bases, and 9 bases lay in between.

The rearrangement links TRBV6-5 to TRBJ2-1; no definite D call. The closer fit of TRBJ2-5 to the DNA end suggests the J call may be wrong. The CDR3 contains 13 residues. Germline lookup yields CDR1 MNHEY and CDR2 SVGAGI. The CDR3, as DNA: TGTGCCAGCAGTTACTCTTTTCGAGAGACCCAGTACTTC. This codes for CASSYSFRETQYF.

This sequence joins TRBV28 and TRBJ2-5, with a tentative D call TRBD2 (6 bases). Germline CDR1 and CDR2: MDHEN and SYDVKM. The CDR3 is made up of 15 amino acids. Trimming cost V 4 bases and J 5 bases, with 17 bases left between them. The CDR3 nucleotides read TGTGCCAGCAGTTCCGTAGCCGGGAGTGGGGAGACCCAGTACTTC. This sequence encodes CASSSVAGSGETQYF.

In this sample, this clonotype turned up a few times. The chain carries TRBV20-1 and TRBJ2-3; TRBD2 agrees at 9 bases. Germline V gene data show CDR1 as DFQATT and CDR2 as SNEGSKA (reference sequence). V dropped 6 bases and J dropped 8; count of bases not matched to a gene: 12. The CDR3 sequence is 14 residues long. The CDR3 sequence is CSAPLGPTSGTQYF. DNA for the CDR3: TGCAGTGCCCCACTGGGACCGACTAGCGGTACGCAGTATTTT.

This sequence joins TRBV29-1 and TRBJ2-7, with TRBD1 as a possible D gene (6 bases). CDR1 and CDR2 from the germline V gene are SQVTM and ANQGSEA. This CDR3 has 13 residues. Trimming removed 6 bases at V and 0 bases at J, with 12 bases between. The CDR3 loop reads CSVQDRVSYEQYF. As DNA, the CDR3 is TGCAGCGTCCAGGACAGAGTCTCCTACGAGCAGTACTTC.

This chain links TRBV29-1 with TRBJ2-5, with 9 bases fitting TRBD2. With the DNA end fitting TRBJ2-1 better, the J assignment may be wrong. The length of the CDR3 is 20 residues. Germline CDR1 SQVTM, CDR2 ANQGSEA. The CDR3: CSVEDPQVVFGGRAKNEQFF. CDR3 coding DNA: TGCAGCGTTGAAGACCCCCAGGTCGTTTTCGGCGGGAGGGCCAAGAATGAGCAGTTCTTC.

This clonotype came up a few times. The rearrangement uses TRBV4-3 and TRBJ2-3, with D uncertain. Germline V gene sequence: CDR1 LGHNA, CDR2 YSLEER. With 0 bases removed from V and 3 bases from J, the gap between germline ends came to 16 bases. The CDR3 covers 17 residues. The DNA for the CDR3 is TGCGCCAGCAGCCAAGAAGCCCCCCCAGCGACAACAGATACGCAGTATTTT. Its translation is CASSQEAPPATTDTQYF.

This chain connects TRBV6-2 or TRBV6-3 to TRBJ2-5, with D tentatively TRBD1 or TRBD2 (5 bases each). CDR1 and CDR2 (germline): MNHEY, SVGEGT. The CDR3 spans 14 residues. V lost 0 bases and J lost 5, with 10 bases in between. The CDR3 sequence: CASSYSTGRETQYF. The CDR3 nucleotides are TGTGCCAGCAGTTACTCGACGGGACGGGAGACCCAGTACTTC.

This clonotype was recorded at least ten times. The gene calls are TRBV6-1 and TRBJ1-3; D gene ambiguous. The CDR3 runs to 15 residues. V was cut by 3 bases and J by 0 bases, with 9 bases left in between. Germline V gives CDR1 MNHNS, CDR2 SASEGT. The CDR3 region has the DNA TGTGCCAGCAGTGAGTCTGCAGACTCTGGAAACACCATATATTTT. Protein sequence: CASSESADSGNTIYF.

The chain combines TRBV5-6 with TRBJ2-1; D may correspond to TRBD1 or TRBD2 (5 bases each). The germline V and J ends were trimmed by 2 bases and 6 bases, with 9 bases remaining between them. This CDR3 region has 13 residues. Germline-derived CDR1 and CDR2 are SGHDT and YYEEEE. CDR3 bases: TGTGCCAGCAGCTTCCGGGGCTCCAATGAGCAGTTCTTC. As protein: CASSFRGSNEQFF.

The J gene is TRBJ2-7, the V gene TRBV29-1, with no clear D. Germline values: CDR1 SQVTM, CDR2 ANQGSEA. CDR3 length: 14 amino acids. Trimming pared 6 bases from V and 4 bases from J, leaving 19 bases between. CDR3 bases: TGCAGCGTCGAACTAAGTGGTCTAAGGTACGAGCAGTACTTC. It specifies CSVELSGLRYEQYF.

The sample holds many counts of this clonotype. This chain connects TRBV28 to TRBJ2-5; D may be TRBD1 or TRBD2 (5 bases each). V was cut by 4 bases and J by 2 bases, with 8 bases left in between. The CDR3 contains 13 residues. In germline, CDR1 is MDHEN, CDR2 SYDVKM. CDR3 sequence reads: CASSYGAQETQYF. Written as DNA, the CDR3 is TGTGCCAGCAGTTACGGGGCGCAAGAGACCCAGTACTTC.

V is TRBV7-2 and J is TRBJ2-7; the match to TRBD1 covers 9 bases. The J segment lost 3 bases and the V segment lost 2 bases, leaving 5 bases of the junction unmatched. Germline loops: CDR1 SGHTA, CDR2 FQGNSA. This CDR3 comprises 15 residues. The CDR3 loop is CASSLTGTGNYEQYF. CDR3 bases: TGTGCCAGCAGCTTAACCGGGACAGGGAACTACGAGCAGTACTTC.

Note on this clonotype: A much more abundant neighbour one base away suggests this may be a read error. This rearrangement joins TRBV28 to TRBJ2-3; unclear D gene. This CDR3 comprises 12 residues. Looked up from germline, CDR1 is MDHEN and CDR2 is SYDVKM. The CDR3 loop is CAGSSSADTQYF. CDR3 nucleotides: TGTGCCGGCAGTTCCTCCGCAGATACGCAGTATTTT.

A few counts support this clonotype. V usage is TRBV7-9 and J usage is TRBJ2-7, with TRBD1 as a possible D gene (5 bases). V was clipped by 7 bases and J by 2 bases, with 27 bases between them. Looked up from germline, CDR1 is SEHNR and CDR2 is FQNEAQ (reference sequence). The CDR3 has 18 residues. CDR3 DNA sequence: TGTGCCAGCATCCCAGGGCCAGAAAAATTCCCGGGCGCCTACGAGCAGTACTTC. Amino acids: CASIPGPEKFPGAYEQYF.

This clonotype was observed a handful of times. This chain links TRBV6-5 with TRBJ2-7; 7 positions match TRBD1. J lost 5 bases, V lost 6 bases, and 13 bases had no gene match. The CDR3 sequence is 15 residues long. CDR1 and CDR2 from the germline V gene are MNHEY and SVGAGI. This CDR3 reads CASSAWTGELDEQYF. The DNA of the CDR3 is TGTGCCAGCAGCGCCTGGACAGGTGAGCTGGACGAGCAGTACTTC.

CDR3 amino acids: CASSYRGKSYNSPLHF. In DNA, the CDR3 is TGTGCCAGCAGTTACAGAGGAAAGTCCTATAATTCACCCCTCCACTTT. The chain joins TRBV28 to TRBJ1-6; D is unresolved. CDR1 is MDHEN and CDR2 is SYDVKM in the germline V gene. Between the trimmed V and J ends, which lost 4 bases and 1 base, there was a span of 11 bases. The CDR3 loop spans 16 amino acids. The whole variable domain, remainder taken from reference TRBV28 and TRBJ1-6, is DVKVTQSSRYLVKRTGEKVFLECVQDMDHENMFWYRQDPGLGLRLIYFSYDVKMKEKGDIPEGYSVSREKKERFSLILESASTNQTSMYLCASSYRGKSYNSPLHFGNGTRLTVT.

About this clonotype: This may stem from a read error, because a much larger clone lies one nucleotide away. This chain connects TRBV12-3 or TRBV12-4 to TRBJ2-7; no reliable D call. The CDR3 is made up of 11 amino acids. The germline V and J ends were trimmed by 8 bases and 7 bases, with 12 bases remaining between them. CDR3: CASRLSGEQYF. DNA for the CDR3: TGTGCCAGCCGTCTGTCCGGGGAGCAGTACTTC.

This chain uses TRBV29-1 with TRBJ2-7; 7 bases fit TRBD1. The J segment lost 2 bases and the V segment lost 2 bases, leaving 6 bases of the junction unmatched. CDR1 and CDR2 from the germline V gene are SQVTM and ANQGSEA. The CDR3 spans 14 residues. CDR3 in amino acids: CSVENRDSPYEQYF. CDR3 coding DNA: TGCAGCGTTGAAAACCGGGACAGCCCCTACGAGCAGTACTTC.